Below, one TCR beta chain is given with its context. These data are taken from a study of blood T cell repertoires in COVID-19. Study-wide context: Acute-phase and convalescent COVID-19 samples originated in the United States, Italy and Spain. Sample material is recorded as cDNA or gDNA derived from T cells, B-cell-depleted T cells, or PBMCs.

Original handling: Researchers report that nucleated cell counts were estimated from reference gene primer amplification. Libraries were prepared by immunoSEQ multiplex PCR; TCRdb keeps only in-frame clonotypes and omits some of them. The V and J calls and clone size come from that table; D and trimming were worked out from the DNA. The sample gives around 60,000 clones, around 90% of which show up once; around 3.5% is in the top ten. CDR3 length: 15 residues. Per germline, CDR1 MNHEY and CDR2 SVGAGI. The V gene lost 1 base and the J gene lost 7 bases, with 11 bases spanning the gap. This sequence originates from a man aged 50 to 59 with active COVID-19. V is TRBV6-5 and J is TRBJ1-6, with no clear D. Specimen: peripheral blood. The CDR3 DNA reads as TGTGCCAGCAGTTACTGGTCGGGTACCAATTCACCCCTCCACTTT. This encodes CASSYWSGTNSPLHF.